The clone carrying this T cell receptor (beta chain) is a singleton in its sample. Here immunoSEQ multiplex PCR was the method, and the copy in TCRdb shows in-frame clones only, minus some. The repertoire includes tens of thousands of clones, around 89% of them detected once, and 10% sits in the top ten. In germline, CDR1 is MNHNS, CDR2 SASEGT. V lost 1 base and J lost 0; bases outside the gene matches: 2. This CDR3 contains 16 residues. The record originates from a study of blood T cell repertoires in COVID-19. The gene calls are TRBV6-1 and TRBJ2-1; 8 bases are shared with TRBD2. Specimen: PBMCs or T cells enriched from blood (not recorded which). This TCR was recovered from a woman in her 40s who had recovered from COVID-19. The CDR3: CASSEDGTSSYNEQFF. In nucleotides, the CDR3 is TGTGCCAGCAGTGAAGACGGGACTAGCTCCTACAATGAGCAGTTCTTC.